The 18 T cell receptor beta chains below were found in one sample sequenced in a study of blood T cell repertoires in COVID-19. Clones were sequenced by immunoSEQ multiplex PCR, and TCRdb holds only the in-frame ones, with some missing. Among 110,000 or so clones listed, 85% were seen once. The sequencing input was peripheral blood. Receptors originate from a man in his forties with acute or convalescent COVID-19.

The chain recombines TRBV9 with TRBJ2-1; D gene uncertain. Looked up from germline, CDR1 is SGDLS and CDR2 is YYNGEE. The CDR3 sequence is 13 residues long. With 0 bases removed from V and 5 bases from J, the gap between germline ends came to 6 bases. CDR3 sequence reads: CASSVGPDNEQFF. The CDR3 nucleotides are TGTGCCAGCAGCGTAGGCCCGGACAATGAGCAGTTCTTC.

This clone appeared once. The chain is built from TRBV5-8 and TRBJ1-5; possible D gene TRBD1, 6 bases. The CDR3 is made up of 15 amino acids. The V gene's germline CDR1 is SGHTS and CDR2 YDEGEE. Trimming took off 0 bases at V and 6 bases at J, with 13 bases between the two ends. CDR3 loop: CASSLARGFGQPQHF. CDR3 coding DNA: TGTGCCAGCAGCTTGGCCAGGGGTTTCGGTCAGCCCCAGCATTTT.

The J gene is TRBJ2-3, the V gene TRBV7-2, with 9 positions matching TRBD2. The CDR3 runs 15 residues. Germline V gene sequence: CDR1 SGHTA, CDR2 FQGNSA. V shed 1 base, J shed 6 bases, and the junction held 5 bases outside the gene matches. This chain's CDR3 is CASSLVAGVGDTQYF. Here the CDR3 DNA reads TGTGCCAGCAGCTTAGTAGCGGGGGTCGGGGATACGCAGTATTTT.

This clone was picked up one time. J is TRBJ1-1 and V is TRBV5-1; D gene unclear. Between the trimmed V and J ends, which lost 1 base and 3 bases, there was a span of 7 bases. The CDR3 contains 13 residues. Looked up from germline, CDR1 is SGHRS and CDR2 is YFSETQ. This CDR3 reads CASSLTRDTEAFF. CDR3 nucleotide sequence: TGCGCCAGCAGCTTGACCCGGGACACTGAAGCTTTCTTT.

The CDR3 DNA sequence: TGTGCCAGCAGTTCCTACAGGGGACCTCGGACAAACATTCAGTACTTC. This translates into CASSSYRGPRTNIQYF. The gene calls are TRBV27 and TRBJ2-4; 7 nucleotides align to TRBD1. Trimming cost V 4 bases and J 6 bases; bases outside gene matches: 12. CDR3 size: 16 residues. From germline, CDR1 is MNHEY and CDR2 SMNVEV (reference sequence).

The gene calls are TRBV3-1 (or the pseudogene TRBV3-2) and TRBJ1-4; D may be TRBD1 (5 bases). V was clipped by 0 bases and J by 5 bases, with 10 bases between them. CDR1 is LGHDT and CDR2 is YNNKEL in the germline V gene (reference sequence). The CDR3 is 15 residues long. The CDR3: CASSQDGKGNEKLFF. CDR3 DNA: TGTGCCAGCAGCCAAGATGGTAAGGGGAATGAAAAACTGTTTTTT.

V is TRBV21-1 and J is TRBJ2-1; the D segment call TRBD2 is taken from the table without a DNA check. TRBV21-1 is annotated as a pseudogene. The CDR3 consists of 15 residues. CDR3: CASSIGGVGYNEQFF. The CDR3 coding sequence is TGTGCCAGCAGCATTGGGGGGGTAGGGTACAATGAGCAGTTCTTC.

CDR3 loop: CASRPRTGANQPQHF. The CDR3 DNA follows: TGTGCCAGCAGACCACGGACAGGGGCCAATCAGCCCCAGCATTTT. This rearrangement joins TRBV2 to TRBJ1-5, with TRBD1 matching over 9 bases. After removal of 6 bases from V and 3 bases from J, the junction contained 6 bases not matched to a gene. The length of the CDR3 is 15 residues. CDR1 is SNHLY, CDR2 FYNNEI, per germline. Full variable domain (missing parts from reference TRBV2 and TRBJ1-5): EPEVTQTPSHQVTQMGQEVILRCVPISNHLYFYWYRQILGQKVEFLVSFYNNEISEKSEIFDDQFSVERPDGSNFTLKIRSTKLEDSAMYFCASRPRTGANQPQHFGDGTRLSIL.

The CDR3 loop is CASTSGGESYTF. For the CDR3, the DNA is TGTGCCAGCACCTCGGGGGGCGAGAGCTACACCTTC. V is TRBV27 and J is TRBJ1-2; TRBD1 is a possible D gene (6 bases). This CDR3 is 12 amino acids long. The V end was cut by 7 bases, the J end by 9 bases, with 15 bases between. Germline V CDR1 and CDR2: MNHEY, SMNVEV (reference sequence).

The gene calls are TRBV7-8 and TRBJ2-3; weak D call: TRBD2 (6 bases). The CDR3 totals 15 residues. The ends were cut back, 2 bases at V and 1 base at J, with 10 bases in the middle. CDR1 and CDR2 (germline): SGHVS, FQNEAQ. The CDR3 spells CASSLYTSRTDTQYF. DNA for the CDR3: TGTGCCAGCAGCTTATACACTAGCCGCACAGATACGCAGTATTTT.

V gene TRBV7-8 combines with J gene TRBJ2-1, with TRBD1 matching over 7 bases. With V trimmed by 5 bases and J by 0 bases, 10 bases remained unmatched. CDR1 and CDR2 (germline): SGHVS, FQNEAQ. The CDR3 is 17 amino acids. CDR3: CASSPVMGQSSYNEQFF. The CDR3 DNA reads as TGTGCCAGCAGCCCAGTCATGGGACAGTCCTCCTACAATGAGCAGTTCTTC.

The chain employs TRBV4-1 and TRBJ2-3, with 9 bases lining up with TRBD1. Looked up from germline, CDR1 is MGHRA and CDR2 is YSYEKL. V lost 8 bases to trimming and J lost 6 bases; unmatched junction nucleotides: 9. The CDR3 consists of 14 residues. The CDR3 DNA reads as TGCGCCAGCGCCCGGGACAGGGTTTGGGATACGCAGTATTTT. It specifies CASARDRVWDTQYF.

This clone occurred once. CDR3 residues: CASSVAPGSLTYEQYF. In DNA, the CDR3 is TGTGCCAGCAGCGTAGCTCCGGGATCCCTAACTTACGAGCAGTACTTC. The gene calls are TRBV9 and TRBJ2-7, with D perhaps TRBD2 (5 bases). There are 16 residues in the CDR3. In germline, CDR1 is SGDLS, CDR2 YYNGEE. The V end lost 0 bases, the J end lost 4 bases, and 17 bases lay between the germline ends.

The V call is TRBV24-1, the J call TRBJ2-1; 10 bases align to TRBD1. Germline V lookup: CDR1 KGHDR, CDR2 SFDVKD. This CDR3 is 15 amino acids long. The V segment lost 4 bases and the J segment 7 bases; nucleotides outside the gene matches: 6. CDR3 protein: CATSDRDRGKNEQFF. The CDR3 bases are TGTGCCACCAGTGACCGGGACAGGGGAAAGAATGAGCAGTTCTTC.

This chain links TRBV12-3 or TRBV12-4 with TRBJ2-7; D gene unclear. This CDR3 is built from 12 residues. Trimming took off 4 bases at V and 5 bases at J, with 9 bases between the two ends. CDR3 nucleotides: TGTGCCAGCAGTTCAGTTGGAGACGAGCAGTACTTC. Translation: CASSSVGDEQYF.

The V gene is TRBV24-1, the J gene TRBJ2-1, with D uncertain. CDR1 is KGHDR and CDR2 is SFDVKD in the germline V gene. The CDR3 totals 13 residues. Trimming cost V 5 bases and J 3 bases, with 7 bases left between them. The CDR3 loop reads CATSGAGYNEQFF. In nucleotides, the CDR3 is TGTGCCACCAGTGGGGCCGGCTACAATGAGCAGTTCTTC.

This clone was seen only a few times. The sample has other DNA sequences that encode this CDR3 too. The chain joins TRBV4-2 to TRBJ2-5; 8 positions agree with TRBD2. V lost 0 bases to trimming and J lost 1 base; unmatched junction nucleotides: 1. CDR3 length: 15 residues. The V gene's germline CDR1 is LGHNA and CDR2 YNFKEQ. CDR3 DNA: TGTGCCAGCAGCCAAGACGGGAGGGTCCAAGAGACCCAGTACTTC. This gives the protein CASSQDGRVQETQYF.

The rearrangement links TRBV27 to TRBJ1-5; D unclear. Per germline, CDR1 MNHEY and CDR2 SMNVEV (reference sequence). Trimming cost V 3 bases and J 6 bases, with 6 bases left between them. The CDR3 runs to 12 residues. CDR3 residues: CASSLYGQPQHF. CDR3 in DNA: TGTGCCAGCAGTTTGTACGGTCAGCCCCAGCATTTT.